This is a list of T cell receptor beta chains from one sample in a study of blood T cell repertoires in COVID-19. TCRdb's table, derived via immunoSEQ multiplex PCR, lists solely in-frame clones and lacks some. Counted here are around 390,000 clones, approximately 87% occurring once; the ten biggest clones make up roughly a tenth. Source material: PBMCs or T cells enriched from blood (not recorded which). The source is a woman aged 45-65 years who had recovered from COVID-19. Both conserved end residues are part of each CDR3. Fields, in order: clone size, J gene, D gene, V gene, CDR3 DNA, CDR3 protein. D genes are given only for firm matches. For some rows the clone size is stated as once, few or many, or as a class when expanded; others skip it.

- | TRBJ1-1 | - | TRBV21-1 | TGTGCCAGCTTGTCGCATCTCCCCCCGGACACTGAAGCTTTCTTT | CASLSHLPPDTEAFF
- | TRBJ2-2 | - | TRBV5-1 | TGCGCCAGCAGCTCACCAACTAGGCCCCTGAACACCGGGGAGCTGTTTTTT | CASSSPTRPLNTGELFF
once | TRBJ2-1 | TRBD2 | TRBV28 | TGTGCCAGTTCCCGCGCACGCGGGGGGTTGAATGAGCAGTTCTTC | CASSRARGGLNEQFF
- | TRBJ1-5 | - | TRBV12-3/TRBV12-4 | TGTGCCAGCAGTTCCCGGGGGCCCCAGCATTTT | CASSSRGPQHF
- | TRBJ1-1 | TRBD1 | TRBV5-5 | TGTGCCAGCAGCACCAGGGGGGACACTGAAGCTTTCTTT | CASSTRGDTEAFF
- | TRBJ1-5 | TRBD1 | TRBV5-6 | TGTGCCAGCAGCTTGGAAGGGACAGGGGAGGTTGGTCAGCCCCAGCATTTT | CASSLEGTGEVGQPQHF
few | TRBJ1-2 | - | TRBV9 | TGTGCCAGCAGCGCCCAACAGGGATATGGCTACACCTTC | CASSAQQGYGYTF
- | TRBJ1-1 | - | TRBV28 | TGTGCCAGCAGTTCCGGGTCCTTAGTACACGAAGCTTTCTTT | CASSSGSLVHEAFF
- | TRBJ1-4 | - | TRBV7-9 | TGTGCCAGCAGGCATGACGCGGCGGATGAAAAACTGTTTTTT | CASRHDAADEKLFF
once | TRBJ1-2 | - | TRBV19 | TGTGCCAGTCAGGGGATAAATGGCTACACCTTC | CASQGINGYTF
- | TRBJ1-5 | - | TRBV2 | TGTGCCGTAGGATGGGGCAGTAGTCAGCCCCAGCATTTT | CAVGWGSSQPQHF
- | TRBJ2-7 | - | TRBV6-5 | TGTGCCAGCAACCCAGCAGGCCCGGGGTCCTACGAGCAGTACTTC | CASNPAGPGSYEQYF
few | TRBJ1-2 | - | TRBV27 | TGTGCCAGCAGAAGTGTACCGGCACAGGCCTATGGCTACACCTTC | CASRSVPAQAYGYTF
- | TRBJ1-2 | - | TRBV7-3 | TGTGCCAGCAGCGAAGGGGACTTGAACTATGGCTACACCTTC | CASSEGDLNYGYTF
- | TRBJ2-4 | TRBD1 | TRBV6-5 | TGTGCCAGCACCCCGACAGGGGAAAGCATTCAGTACTTC | CASTPTGESIQYF
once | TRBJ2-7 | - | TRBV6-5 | TGTGCCAGCATGGTGGAGGTCGTCTCCTACGAGCAGTACTTC | CASMVEVVSYEQYF
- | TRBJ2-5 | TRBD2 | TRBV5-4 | TGTGCCAGCAGCTTTTTCGGGGGGTCCCAAGAGACCCAGTACTTC | CASSFFGGSQETQYF
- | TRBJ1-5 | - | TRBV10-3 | TGTGCCATCAGTGTCCGGGGTGGTGGTGGTCAGCCCCAGCATTTT | CAISVRGGGGQPQHF
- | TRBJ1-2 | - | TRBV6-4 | TGTGCCAGCAGTCCGGTATTCGGTTATGGCTACACCTTC | CASSPVFGYGYTF
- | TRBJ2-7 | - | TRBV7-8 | TGTGCCAGCAGCTTCACAGATCGATACGAGCAGTACTTC | CASSFTDRYEQYF
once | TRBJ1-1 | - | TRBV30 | TGTGCCGCTTCGCGGCCGAGTCGGTACACTGAAGCTTTCTTT | CAASRPSRYTEAFF
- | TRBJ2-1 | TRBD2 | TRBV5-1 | TGCGCCAGCAGCTTGGGCGGGGGGGCGTGGAATGAGCAGTTCTTC | CASSLGGGAWNEQFF
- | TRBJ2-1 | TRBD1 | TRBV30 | TGTGCCTGGAGGGCCCTGGACAGGGTAGACAATGAGCAGTTCTTC | CAWRALDRVDNEQFF
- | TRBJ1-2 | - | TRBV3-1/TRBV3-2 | TGTGCCAGCAGCCACAGGGTCTATGGCTACACCTTC | CASSHRVYGYTF
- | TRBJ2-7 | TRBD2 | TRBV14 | TGTGCCAGCAGCCAAGCGGGAGGCACGGTCTCCTACGAGCAGTACTTC | CASSQAGGTVSYEQYF
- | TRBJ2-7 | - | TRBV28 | TGTGCCAGCAGCCTACAGGAAGAGCAGTACTTC | CASSLQEEQYF
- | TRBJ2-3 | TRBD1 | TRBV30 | TGTGCCTGGAGTAAGTGGACAGGGATCACAGATACGCAGTATTTT | CAWSKWTGITDTQYF
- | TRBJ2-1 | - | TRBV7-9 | TGTGCCAGCAGCCCTAAATACAGGGTGGGCAATGAGCAGTTCTTC | CASSPKYRVGNEQFF
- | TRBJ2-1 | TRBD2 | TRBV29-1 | TGCAGCGTTGACGGGGGGTTTAGCTCCTACAATGAGCAGTTCTTC | CSVDGGFSSYNEQFF
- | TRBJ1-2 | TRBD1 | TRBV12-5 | TGTGCTAGTGGTTTGGTAGGGACAGGGAATGGCTACACCTTC | CASGLVGTGNGYTF
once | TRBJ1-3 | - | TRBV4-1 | TGCGCCAGCAGCCAGGGCAGAGCACCCTCTGGAAACACCATATATTTT | CASSQGRAPSGNTIYF
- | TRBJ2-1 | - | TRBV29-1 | TGCAGCGCCCCGGCGGGCTGGGAGCAGTTCTTC | CSAPAGWEQFF
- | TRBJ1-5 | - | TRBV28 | TGTGCCTCAACGAGTTCCGGGGTTTCCGTTACGAATCAGCCCCAGCATTTT | CASTSSGVSVTNQPQHF
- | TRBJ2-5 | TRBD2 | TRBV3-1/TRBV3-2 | TGTGCCAGCAGCCCCGGACTAGCGGGGGACCTGAACATTGAAGAGACCCAGTACTTC | CASSPGLAGDLNIEETQYF
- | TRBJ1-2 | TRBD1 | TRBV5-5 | TGTGCCAGCAGTTATATAGAAAGGACAGGGGTCGAAGGCTACACCTTC | CASSYIERTGVEGYTF
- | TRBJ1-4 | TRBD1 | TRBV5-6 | TGTGCCAGCAGCGTTGGGACAGCCTATAATGAAAAACTGTTTTTT | CASSVGTAYNEKLFF
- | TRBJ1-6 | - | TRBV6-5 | TGTGCCAGCAGTTACGGGGCCAGTTTACCCCTCCACTTT | CASSYGASLPLHF
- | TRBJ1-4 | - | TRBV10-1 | TGCGCCAGCGACTACCTGTGCCGCAGGCCTCCGGAGTATAATGAAAAACTGTTTTTT | CASDYLCRRPPEYNEKLFF
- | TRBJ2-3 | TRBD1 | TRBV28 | TGTGCCAGCAGTTTATTTCCGGGACAGGGGACAGATACGCAGTATTTT | CASSLFPGQGTDTQYF
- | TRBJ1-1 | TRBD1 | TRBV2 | TGTGCCAGCGGGCGACAGGGAGGTACTGAAGCTTTCTTT | CASGRQGGTEAFF
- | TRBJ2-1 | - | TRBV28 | TGTGCCAGCAGTTTTGACAGTTCCTACAATGAGCAGTTCTTC | CASSFDSSYNEQFF
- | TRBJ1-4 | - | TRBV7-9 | TGTGCCAGCAGACCTTCAGGGGAAGCTAATGAAAAACTGTTTTTT | CASRPSGEANEKLFF
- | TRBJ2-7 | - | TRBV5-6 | TGTGCCAGCAGCGGCGGTTCAACCTACGAGCAGTACTTC | CASSGGSTYEQYF
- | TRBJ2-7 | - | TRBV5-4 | TGTGCCAGCAGCTTCCTGTACGAGCAGTACTTC | CASSFLYEQYF
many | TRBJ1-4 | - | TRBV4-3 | TGCGCCAGCAGCCAAGATAGGCCCCGGGCTAATGAAAAACTGTTTTTT | CASSQDRPRANEKLFF
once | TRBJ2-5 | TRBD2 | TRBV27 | TGTGCCAGCAGTTTTCGGGGGGACCAAGAGACCCAGTACTTC | CASSFRGDQETQYF
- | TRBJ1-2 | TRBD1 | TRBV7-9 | TGTGCCAGCAGCTTATCGATCGGACAGGAGGGGTACTATGGCTACACCTTC | CASSLSIGQEGYYGYTF
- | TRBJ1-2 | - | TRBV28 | TGTGCCAGCACCATTTCAGGGTACTTCGGCTACACCTTC | CASTISGYFGYTF
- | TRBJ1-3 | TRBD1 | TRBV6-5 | TGTGCCAGCAGTTACGGGACAGGGCCCGGAAACACCATATATTTT | CASSYGTGPGNTIYF
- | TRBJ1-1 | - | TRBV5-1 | TGCGCCAGCAGCCTAGGTGAGGGCACTGAAGCTTTCTTT | CASSLGEGTEAFF
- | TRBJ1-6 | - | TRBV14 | TGTGCCAGCAGCCAAGGTCTAAGCTCCTATAATTCACCCCTCCACTTT | CASSQGLSSYNSPLHF
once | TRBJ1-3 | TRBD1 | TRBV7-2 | TGTGCCAGCAGCTTAGACAGGGGGTCTGGAAACACCATATATTTT | CASSLDRGSGNTIYF